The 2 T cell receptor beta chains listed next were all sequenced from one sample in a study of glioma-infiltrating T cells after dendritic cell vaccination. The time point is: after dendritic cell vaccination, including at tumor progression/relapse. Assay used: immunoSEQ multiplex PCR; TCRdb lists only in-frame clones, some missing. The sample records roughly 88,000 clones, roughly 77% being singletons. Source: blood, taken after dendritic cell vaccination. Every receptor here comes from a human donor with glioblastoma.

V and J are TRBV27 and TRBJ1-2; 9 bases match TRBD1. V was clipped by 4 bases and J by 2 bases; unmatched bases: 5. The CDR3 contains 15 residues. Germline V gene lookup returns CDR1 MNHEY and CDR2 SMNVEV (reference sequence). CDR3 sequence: CASSWGQGTNYGYTF. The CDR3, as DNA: TGTGCCAGCAGTTGGGGACAGGGCACCAACTATGGCTACACCTTC.

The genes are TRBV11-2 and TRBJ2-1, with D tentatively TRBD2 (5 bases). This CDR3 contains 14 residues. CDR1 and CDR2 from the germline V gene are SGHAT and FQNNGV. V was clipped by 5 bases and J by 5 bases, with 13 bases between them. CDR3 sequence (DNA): TGTGCCAGCAGCACCCTGACTAACAACAATGAGCAGTTCTTC. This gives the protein CASSTLTNNNEQFF.